These 17 T cell receptor beta chains originate from one sample sequenced in a study of technical replicates of blood from a few donors. Produced via immunoSEQ multiplex PCR; TCRdb's table is partial and in-frame only. The sample includes approximately 100,000 clones, around 96% of them seen just once. Sequenced material: T cells isolated from PBMCs. The receptors originated from a human donor in good health.

In its sample, this clone was seen once. V gene TRBV2 combines with J gene TRBJ1-4; tentative D call: TRBD1 (5 bases). The CDR3 length is 14 residues. CDR1 is SNHLY, CDR2 FYNNEI, per germline. With 2 bases removed from V and 8 bases from J, the gap between germline ends came to 12 bases. Here the CDR3 DNA reads TGTGCCAGCAGTGAACAGGGTAGGGTAGAAAAACTGTTTTTT. It translates to CASSEQGRVEKLFF.

The chain combines TRBV2 with TRBJ2-3; 11 bases fit TRBD2. CDR1 and CDR2 from the germline V gene are SNHLY and FYNNEI. Trimming removed 5 bases from V and 2 bases from J; junction bases left unmatched: 15. This CDR3 is built from 19 residues. The CDR3 DNA reads as TGTGCCAGCAGTAGTAGCGGGGGGGCTGGTCTTCGGTCCACAGATACGCAGTATTTT. It yields the protein CASSSSGGAGLRSTDTQYF.

The CDR3 DNA sequence: TGCGCCAGCAGCTTGGTGTCCCAGACAGCCTACGAGCAGTACTTC. Translated: CASSLVSQTAYEQYF. The J gene is TRBJ2-7, the V gene TRBV5-1; tentatively, D is TRBD1 (5 bases). Germline lookup yields CDR1 SGHRS and CDR2 YFSETQ. The CDR3 length is 15 residues. Trimming pared 0 bases from V and 2 bases from J, leaving 12 bases between.

V is TRBV7-9 and J is TRBJ1-1; D is uncertain. Germline CDR1 is SEHNR and CDR2 is FQNEAQ (reference sequence). Trimming cost V 4 bases and J 0 bases, with 15 bases left between them. The CDR3 has 16 amino acids. CDR3 region: CASSYVNSYLNTEAFF. The DNA of the CDR3 is TGTGCCAGCAGCTACGTAAACTCCTATTTGAACACTGAAGCTTTCTTT.

The chain links TRBV7-9 to TRBJ1-1; tentatively, D is TRBD1 (6 bases). Germline values: CDR1 SEHNR, CDR2 FQNEAQ (reference sequence). The CDR3 runs to 13 residues. Trimming removed 5 bases at V and 5 bases at J, with 12 bases between. CDR3 loop: CASSARGGTEAFF. In nucleotides, the CDR3 is TGTGCCAGCAGCGCCAGGGGCGGGACTGAAGCTTTCTTT.

The chain has TRBV7-6 and TRBJ2-2; 10 bases match TRBD2. V shed 1 base, J shed 5 bases, and the junction held 10 bases outside the gene matches. Germline CDR1 SGHVS, CDR2 FNYEAQ. This CDR3 has 18 amino acids. The DNA for the CDR3 is TGTGCCAGCAGCTTAGATACTCTAGCGGGGGCCCTGACCGGGGAGCTGTTTTTT. This translates into CASSLDTLAGALTGELFF.

CDR3 coding DNA: TGCAGCGTTGTTGGGGGCAATTCCTACGAGCAGTACTTC. Encoded protein: CSVVGGNSYEQYF. The V call is TRBV29-1, the J call TRBJ2-7, with TRBD1 as a possible D gene (6 bases). Trimming stripped 4 bases from V and 1 base from J, with 11 bases between. Germline CDR1 is SQVTM and CDR2 is ANQGSEA. The CDR3 covers 13 residues.

The chain couples TRBV4-1 to TRBJ1-5; D gene ambiguous. Trimming stripped 1 base from V and 4 bases from J, with 17 bases between. Germline values: CDR1 MGHRA, CDR2 YSYEKL. CDR3 length: 17 residues. The CDR3 nucleotides are TGCGCCAGCAGCCAAGGGAGAGGGAGAAAGGTGAATCAGCCCCAGCATTTT. Residues: CASSQGRGRKVNQPQHF.

The V and J genes are TRBV10-3 and TRBJ1-5; weak D call: TRBD1 (6 bases). Looked up from germline, CDR1 is ENHRY and CDR2 is SYGVKD. V lost 1 base and J 1 base, leaving 8 bases between the germline ends. The CDR3 length is 15 residues. CDR3 in DNA: TGTGCCATCAGTGAGTGGGGGGGCAGCAATCAGCCCCAGCATTTT. This sequence encodes CAISEWGGSNQPQHF.

The chain combines TRBV6-1 with TRBJ2-1; a weak D match, TRBD2 (6 bases). Germline V lookup: CDR1 MNHNS, CDR2 SASEGT. This CDR3 is 11 amino acids long. The V end lost 1 base, the J end lost 14 bases, and 9 bases lay between the germline ends. The CDR3 sequence is CASSEGRGKFF. DNA for the CDR3: TGTGCCAGCAGTGAAGGTCGGGGGAAGTTCTTC.

This chain connects TRBV6-5 to TRBJ2-2, with D possibly TRBD2 on 5 matching bases. Germline CDR1 is MNHEY and CDR2 is SVGAGI. The germline V and J ends were trimmed by 5 bases and 8 bases, with 6 bases remaining between them. The CDR3 extends over 11 amino acids. The chain's CDR3 is CASSPGGELFF. The DNA of the CDR3 is TGTGCCAGCAGTCCGGGGGGGGAGCTGTTTTTT.

This clone was counted a single time. CDR3 in DNA: TGTGCCAGCAGCTTCCCCGTCGGAGAGACCCAGTACTTC. Protein product: CASSFPVGETQYF. The chain combines TRBV5-6 with TRBJ2-5; no clear D gene. The CDR3 has 13 residues. The V end lost 2 bases, the J end lost 4 bases, and 9 bases lay between the germline ends. From germline, CDR1 is SGHDT and CDR2 YYEEEE. Supplemented by reference TRBV5-6 and TRBJ2-5, the full variable domain reads DAGVTQSPTHLIKTRGQQVTLRCSPKSGHDTVSWYQQALGQGPQFIFQYYEEEERQRGNFPDRFSGHQFPNYSSELNVNALLLGDSALYLCASSFPVGETQYFGPGTRLLVL.

This CDR3 reads CASRTGGLAGWLGTDTQYF. The CDR3 nucleotides are TGTGCCAGCAGAACCGGGGGACTAGCGGGATGGTTGGGCACAGATACGCAGTATTTT. The V gene is TRBV28, the J gene TRBJ2-3; 13 bases are a match to TRBD2. Germline V gene data show CDR1 as MDHEN and CDR2 as SYDVKM. The CDR3 is 19 residues long. J lost 1 base, V lost 6 bases, and 13 bases had no gene match.

V is TRBV5-1 and J is TRBJ2-1; 8 bases match TRBD2. The V and J ends lost 4 bases and 6 bases, in that order; junction bases with no gene match: 9. Germline CDR1 reads SGHRS; CDR2 reads YFSETQ. There are 15 residues in the CDR3. CDR3 protein: CASSTFREGGNEQFF. For the CDR3, the DNA is TGCGCCAGCAGCACCTTCCGGGAGGGAGGCAATGAGCAGTTCTTC. Supplemented by reference TRBV5-1 and TRBJ2-1, the full variable domain reads KAGVTQTPRYLIKTRGQQVTLSCSPISGHRSVSWYQQTPGQGLQFLFEYFSETQRNKGNFPGRFSGRQFSNSRSEMNVSTLELGDSALYLCASSTFREGGNEQFFGPGTRLTVL.

The chain couples TRBV18 to TRBJ2-2; D not resolved. Between the trimmed V and J ends, which lost 5 bases and 3 bases, there was a span of 16 bases. CDR1 is KGHSH, CDR2 LQKENI, per germline. This CDR3 is built from 16 residues. CDR3 coding DNA: TGTGCCAGCTCATGGTCGGGTATTTGGGACACCGGGGAGCTGTTTTTT. It specifies CASSWSGIWDTGELFF.

This chain uses TRBV10-3 with TRBJ2-2; D remains unclear. The V and J ends lost 6 bases and 0 bases respectively, with 17 bases between them. The CDR3 spans 17 residues. Germline CDR1 and CDR2: ENHRY and SYGVKD. The DNA for the CDR3 is TGTGCCATCAGGTCCTCTTTTGAACTTACGAACACCGGGGAGCTGTTTTTT. Its translation: CAIRSSFELTNTGELFF.

The DNA for the CDR3 is TGTGCCAGTAGTCATCCGAGCTCCTACAATGAGCAGTTCTTC. Encoded protein: CASSHPSSYNEQFF. The chain employs TRBV19 and TRBJ2-1; the D is unclear. This CDR3 is 14 amino acids long. With 5 bases removed from V and 0 bases from J, the gap between germline ends came to 8 bases. From germline, CDR1 is LNHDA and CDR2 SQIVND (reference sequence).